This T cell receptor (beta chain) came from a study of control samples from healthy donors and cancer patients. This table comes from immunoSEQ multiplex PCR, and its TCRdb copy is limited to in-frame clones, with some not included. This sample has some 150,000 clones, with roughly 94% found just once. Per germline, CDR1 SGHDT and CDR2 YYEEEE. With 0 bases removed from V and 10 bases from J, the gap between germline ends came to 8 bases. The CDR3 is 12 residues long. The sequenced material came from blood. This chain uses TRBV5-6 with TRBJ1-3, with unresolved D. This receptor was obtained from a man aged 40-49 years in good health. The CDR3 here is CASSLAVGTIYF. Here the CDR3 DNA reads TGTGCCAGCAGCTTGGCCGTAGGGACCATATATTTT.